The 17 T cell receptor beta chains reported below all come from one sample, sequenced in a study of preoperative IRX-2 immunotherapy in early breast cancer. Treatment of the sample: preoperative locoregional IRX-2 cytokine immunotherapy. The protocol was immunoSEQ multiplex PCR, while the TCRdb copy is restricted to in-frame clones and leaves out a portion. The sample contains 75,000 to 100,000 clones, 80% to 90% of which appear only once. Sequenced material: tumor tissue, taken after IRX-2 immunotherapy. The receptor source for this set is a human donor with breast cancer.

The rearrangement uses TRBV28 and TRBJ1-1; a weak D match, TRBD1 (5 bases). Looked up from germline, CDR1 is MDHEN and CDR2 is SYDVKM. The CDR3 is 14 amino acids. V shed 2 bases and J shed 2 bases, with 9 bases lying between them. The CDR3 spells CASSLAGSNTEAFF. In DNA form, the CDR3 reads TGTGCCAGCAGTTTAGCAGGGAGCAACACTGAAGCTTTCTTT.

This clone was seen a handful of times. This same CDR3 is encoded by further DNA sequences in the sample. The CDR3 reads CATSRDRTNTGELFF. The CDR3 DNA reads as TGTGCCACCAGCAGAGACAGAACGAACACCGGGGAGCTGTTTTTT. The chain uses TRBV15 and TRBJ2-2; D is ambiguous. V lost 0 bases to trimming and J lost 0 bases, with 5 bases between them. In germline, CDR1 is LNHNV, CDR2 YYDKDF (reference sequence). The CDR3 has 15 residues.

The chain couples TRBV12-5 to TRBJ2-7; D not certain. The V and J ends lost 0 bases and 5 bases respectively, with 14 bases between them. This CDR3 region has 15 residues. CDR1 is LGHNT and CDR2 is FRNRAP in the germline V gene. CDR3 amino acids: CASGLVPSRDHEQYF. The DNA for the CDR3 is TGTGCTAGTGGTTTGGTCCCTTCGCGTGATCACGAGCAGTACTTC.

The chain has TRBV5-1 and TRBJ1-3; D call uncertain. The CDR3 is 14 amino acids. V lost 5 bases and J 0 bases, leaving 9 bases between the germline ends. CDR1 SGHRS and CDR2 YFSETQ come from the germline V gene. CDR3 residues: CASRVESSGNTIYF. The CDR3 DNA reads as TGCGCCAGCAGAGTGGAGAGCTCTGGAAACACCATATATTTT. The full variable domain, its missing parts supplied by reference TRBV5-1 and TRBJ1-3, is KAGVTQTPRYLIKTRGQQVTLSCSPISGHRSVSWYQQTPGQGLQFLFEYFSETQRNKGNFPGRFSGRQFSNSRSEMNVSTLELGDSALYLCASRVESSGNTIYFGEGSWLTVV.

The CDR3 is CASTVSLAVYNEQFF. CDR3 nucleotide sequence: TGCGCCAGTACGGTATCCCTAGCGGTTTACAATGAGCAGTTCTTC. The rearrangement links TRBV1 to TRBJ2-1; the tabulated D call, TRBD2, remains unverified against the DNA. TRBV1 has pseudogene status. CDR3 length: 15 amino acids.

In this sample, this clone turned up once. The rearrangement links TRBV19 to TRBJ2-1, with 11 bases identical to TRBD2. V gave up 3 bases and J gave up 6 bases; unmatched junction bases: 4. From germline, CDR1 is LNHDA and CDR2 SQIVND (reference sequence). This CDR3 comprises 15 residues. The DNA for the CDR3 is TGTGCCAGTAGTATGCCGGGACTAGCGGCCAATGAGCAGTTCTTC. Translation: CASSMPGLAANEQFF.

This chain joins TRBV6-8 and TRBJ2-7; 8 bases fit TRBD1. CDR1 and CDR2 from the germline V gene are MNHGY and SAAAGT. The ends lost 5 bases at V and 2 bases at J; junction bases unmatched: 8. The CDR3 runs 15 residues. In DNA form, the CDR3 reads TGTGCCAGCAGTCAAACGGGACAGGCAACCTACGAGCAGTACTTC. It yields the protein CASSQTGQATYEQYF.

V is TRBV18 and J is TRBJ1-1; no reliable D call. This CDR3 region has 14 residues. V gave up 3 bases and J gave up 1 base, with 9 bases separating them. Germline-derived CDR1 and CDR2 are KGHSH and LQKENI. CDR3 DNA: TGTGCCAGCTCACCTCGACGGCCGAACACTGAAGCTTTCTTT. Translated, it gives CASSPRRPNTEAFF.

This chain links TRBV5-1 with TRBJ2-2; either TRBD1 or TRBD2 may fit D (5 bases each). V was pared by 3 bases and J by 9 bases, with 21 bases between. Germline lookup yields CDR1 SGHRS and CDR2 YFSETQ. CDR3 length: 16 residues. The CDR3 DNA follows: TGCGCCAGCAGCTATACCGGGACGGCAGCTCTCAGGGAGCTGTTTTTT. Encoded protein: CASSYTGTAALRELFF.

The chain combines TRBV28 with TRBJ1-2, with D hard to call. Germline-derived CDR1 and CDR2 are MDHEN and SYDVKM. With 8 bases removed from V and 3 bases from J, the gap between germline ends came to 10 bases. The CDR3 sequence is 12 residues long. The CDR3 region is CASSMDHYGYTF. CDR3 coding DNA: TGTGCCAGCTCTATGGACCACTATGGCTACACCTTC.

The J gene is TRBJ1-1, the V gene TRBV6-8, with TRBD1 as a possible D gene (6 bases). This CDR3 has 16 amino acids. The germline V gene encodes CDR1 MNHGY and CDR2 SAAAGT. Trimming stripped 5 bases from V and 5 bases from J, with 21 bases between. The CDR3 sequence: CASSLAGGGLGTEAFF. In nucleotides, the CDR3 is TGTGCCAGCAGTCTCGCTGGCGGGGGGCTAGGGACTGAAGCTTTCTTT.

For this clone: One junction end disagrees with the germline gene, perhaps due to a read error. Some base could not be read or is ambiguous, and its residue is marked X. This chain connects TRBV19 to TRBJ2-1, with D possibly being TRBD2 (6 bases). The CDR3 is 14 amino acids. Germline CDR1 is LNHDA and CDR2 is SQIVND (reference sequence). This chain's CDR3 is CASSIARRGNXQFF. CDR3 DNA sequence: TGTGCCAGTAGTATAGCCCGGCGGGGCAATRAGCAGTTCTTC.

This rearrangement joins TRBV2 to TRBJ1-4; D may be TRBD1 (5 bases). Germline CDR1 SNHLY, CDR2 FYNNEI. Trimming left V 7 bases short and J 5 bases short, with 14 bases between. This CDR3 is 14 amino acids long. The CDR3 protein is CASMRGELNEKLFF. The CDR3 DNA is TGTGCCAGCATGAGGGGTGAACTAAATGAAAAACTGTTTTTT.

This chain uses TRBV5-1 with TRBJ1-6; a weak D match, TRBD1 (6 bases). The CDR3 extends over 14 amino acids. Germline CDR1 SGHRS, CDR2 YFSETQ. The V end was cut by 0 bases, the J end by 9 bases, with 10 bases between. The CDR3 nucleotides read TGCGCCAGCAGCTTGGACAGGGAAGGTTCACCCCTCCACTTT. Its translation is CASSLDREGSPLHF. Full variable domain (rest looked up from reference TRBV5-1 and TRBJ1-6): KAGVTQTPRYLIKTRGQQVTLSCSPISGHRSVSWYQQTPGQGLQFLFEYFSETQRNKGNFPGRFSGRQFSNSRSEMNVSTLELGDSALYLCASSLDREGSPLHFGNGTRLTVT.

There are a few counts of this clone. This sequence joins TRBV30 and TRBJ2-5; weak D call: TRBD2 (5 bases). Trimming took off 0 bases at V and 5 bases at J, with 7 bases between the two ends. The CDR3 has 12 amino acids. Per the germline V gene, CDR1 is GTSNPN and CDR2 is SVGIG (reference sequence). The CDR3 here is CAWSVRGETQYF. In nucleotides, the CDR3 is TGTGCCTGGAGTGTACGAGGGGAGACCCAGTACTTC. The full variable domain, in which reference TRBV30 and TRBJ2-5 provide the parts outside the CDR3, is SQTIHQWPATLVQPVGSPLSLECTVEGTSNPNLYWYRQAAGRGLQLLFYSVGIGQISSEVPQNLSASRPQDRQFILSSKKLLLSDSGFYLCAWSVRGETQYFGPGTRLLVL.

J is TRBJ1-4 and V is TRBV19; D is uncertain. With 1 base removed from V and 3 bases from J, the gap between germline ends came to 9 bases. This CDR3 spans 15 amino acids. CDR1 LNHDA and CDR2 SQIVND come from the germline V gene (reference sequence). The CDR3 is CASSIVGVPNEKLFF. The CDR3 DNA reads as TGTGCCAGTAGTATAGTGGGAGTCCCTAATGAAAAACTGTTTTTT.

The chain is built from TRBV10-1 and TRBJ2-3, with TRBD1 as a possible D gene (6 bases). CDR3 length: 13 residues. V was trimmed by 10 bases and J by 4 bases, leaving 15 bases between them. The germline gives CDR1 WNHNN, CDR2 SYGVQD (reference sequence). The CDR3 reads CATSGVFPDTQYF. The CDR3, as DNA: TGCGCCACATCAGGGGTGTTCCCAGATACGCAGTATTTT.